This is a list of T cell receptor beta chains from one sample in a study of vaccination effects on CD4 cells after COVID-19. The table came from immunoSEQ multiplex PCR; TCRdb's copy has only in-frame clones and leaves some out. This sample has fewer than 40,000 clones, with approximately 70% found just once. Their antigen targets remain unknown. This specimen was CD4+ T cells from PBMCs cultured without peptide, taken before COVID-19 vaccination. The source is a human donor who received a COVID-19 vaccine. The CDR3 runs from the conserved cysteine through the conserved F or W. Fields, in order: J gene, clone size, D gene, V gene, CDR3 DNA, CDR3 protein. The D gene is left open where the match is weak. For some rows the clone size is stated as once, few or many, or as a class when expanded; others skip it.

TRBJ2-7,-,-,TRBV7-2,TGTGCCAGCAGCTTAGTCCCAGGGACGGGCGAGCAGTACTTC,CASSLVPGTGEQYF
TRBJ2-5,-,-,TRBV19,TGTGCCAGTAGTATTAGCCTCAAAGAGACCCAGTACTTC,CASSISLKETQYF
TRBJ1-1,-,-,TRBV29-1,TGCAGCGTTGGCAGACTGAACACTGAAGCTTTCTTT,CSVGRLNTEAFF
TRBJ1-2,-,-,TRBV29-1,TGCAGCGTTGATGCCCCAAACGGCTACACCTTC,CSVDAPNGYTF
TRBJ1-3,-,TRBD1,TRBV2,TGTGCCAGCAGTCCCGGGACAGGGTCTATTACAGGGCTCTGGAACACCATATATTTT,CASSPGTGSITGLWNTIYF
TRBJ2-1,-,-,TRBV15,TGTGCCACCAGCAGGGCTAATGAGCAGTTCTTC,CATSRANEQFF
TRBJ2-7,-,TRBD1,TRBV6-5,TGTGCCAGCACCATCCCCCGGACAGGGGGCTACGAGCAGTACTTC,CASTIPRTGGYEQYF
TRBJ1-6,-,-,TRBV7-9,TGTGCCAGCAGGACAGCCCAGAATAATTCACCCCTCCACTTT,CASRTAQNNSPLHF
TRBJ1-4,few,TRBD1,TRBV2,TGTGCCAGCAGGCGACAGGGTGTACGTGAAAAACTGTTTTTT,CASRRQGVREKLFF
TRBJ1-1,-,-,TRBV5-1,TGCGCCAGCAGCTTGGAGGCACAGGTGGGTACTGAAGCTTTCTTT,CASSLEAQVGTEAFF
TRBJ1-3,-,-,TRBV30,TGTGCCTGGAGTTTGGGGGCGCAGTCCATATATTTT,CAWSLGAQSIYF
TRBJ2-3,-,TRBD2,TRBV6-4,TGTGCCAGCAGTGAGGGACTAGCCACAGATACGCAGTATTTT,CASSEGLATDTQYF
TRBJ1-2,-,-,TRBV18,TGTGCCAGCTCGCCTCAGGGCTTGGGGGACGGCTACACCTTC,CASSPQGLGDGYTF
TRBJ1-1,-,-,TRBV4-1,TGCGCCAGCAGCCAAGAAGTTCGGGTTCAAGTAGCTTTCTTT,CASSQEVRVQVAFF
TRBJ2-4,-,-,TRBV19,TGTGCCAGTAGTATATTGGGGCAGCGGACTCTAGCCAAAAACATTCAGTACTTC,CASSILGQRTLAKNIQYF
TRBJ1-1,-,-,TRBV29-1,TGCAGCGTTAACCCTGGGGGCCGAACTGAAGCTTTCTTT,CSVNPGGRTEAFF
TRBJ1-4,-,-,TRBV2,TGTGCCAGCACTTTACGAGGGGGTGCTAATGAAAAACTGTTTTTT,CASTLRGGANEKLFF
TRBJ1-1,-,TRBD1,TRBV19,TGTGCCAGTAGTAACCGACAGGGGAACACTGAAGCTTTCTTT,CASSNRQGNTEAFF
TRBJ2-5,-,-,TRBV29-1,TGCAGCGTTTGGCGGGGAAGGGAGACCCAGTACTTC,CSVWRGRETQYF
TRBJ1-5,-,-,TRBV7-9,TGTGCCAGCAGCAAGGGGGTGGAGGGTAATCAGCCCCAGCATTTT,CASSKGVEGNQPQHF
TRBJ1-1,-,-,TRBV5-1,TGCGCCAGCAGCTTACGAATAACGGACGGATTGAACACTGAAGCTTTCTTT,CASSLRITDGLNTEAFF
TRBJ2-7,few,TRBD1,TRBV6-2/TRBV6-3,TGTGCCAGCAGCTCAACAGGGGGCGGAGGTGGCGAGCAGTACTTC,CASSSTGGGGGEQYF
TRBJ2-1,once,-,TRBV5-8,TGTGCCAGCAGCTTAGCCGGGGCCTCCTACAATGAGCAGTTCTTC,CASSLAGASYNEQFF
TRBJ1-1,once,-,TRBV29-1,TGCAGCGCCTGGGGGGGGGAGAACACTGAAGCTTTCTTT,CSAWGGENTEAFF
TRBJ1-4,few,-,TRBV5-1,TGCGCCAGCAGCTTGGACCAGGGGACTAATGAAAAACTGTTTTTT,CASSLDQGTNEKLFF
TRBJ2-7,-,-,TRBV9,TGTGCCAGCGCCCCCATTGGAGGGGACTACGAGCAGTACTTC,CASAPIGGDYEQYF
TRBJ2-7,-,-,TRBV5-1,TGCGCCAGCAGCTTTCAGGGCTCCTACGAGCAGTACTTC,CASSFQGSYEQYF
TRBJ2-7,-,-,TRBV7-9,TGTGCCAGCAGCTTCGAGGCAGGGTGGGAGCAGTACTTC,CASSFEAGWEQYF
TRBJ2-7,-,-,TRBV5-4,TGTGCCAGCAGCTTGGAGGACATCTTACGAGGTCGCTACGAGCAGTACTTC,CASSLEDILRGRYEQYF
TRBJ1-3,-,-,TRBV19,TGTGCCAGTAGTATAAGATCATACCGAATATCTGGAAACACCATATATTTT,CASSIRSYRISGNTIYF
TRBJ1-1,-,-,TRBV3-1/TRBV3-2,TGTGCCAGCAGCCAAGTGAGCAGGGGCACTGAAGCTTTCTTT,CASSQVSRGTEAFF
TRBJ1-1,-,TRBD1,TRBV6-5,TGTGCCAGCAGTTACCTAGGGACAGACACTGAAGCTTTCTTT,CASSYLGTDTEAFF
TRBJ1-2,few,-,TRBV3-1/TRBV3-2,TGTGCCAGCAGCCAACGGACTGACGGCGGCTACACCTTC,CASSQRTDGGYTF
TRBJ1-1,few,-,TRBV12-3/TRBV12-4,TGTGCCAGCAGTTTAGCGATCCGAGAAGCTTTCTTT,CASSLAIREAFF
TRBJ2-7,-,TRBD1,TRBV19,TGTGCCAGTAGTAGGGGACAGGGTCTCTACGAGCAGTACTTC,CASSRGQGLYEQYF
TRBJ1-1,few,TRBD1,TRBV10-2,TGCGCCAGCTTCGGGCGGGACAGGGGGAACACTGAAGCTTTCTTT,CASFGRDRGNTEAFF
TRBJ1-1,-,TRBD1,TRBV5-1,TGCGCCAGCAGCTGGGGGACAGTTGTGAACACTGAAGCTTTCTTT,CASSWGTVVNTEAFF
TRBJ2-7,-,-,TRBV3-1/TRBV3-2,TGTGCCAGCAGCCAAAGGGGGGGCCGGGGATCCTACGAGCAGTACTTC,CASSQRGGRGSYEQYF
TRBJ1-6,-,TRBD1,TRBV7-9,TGTGCCAGCAGCCCCCGGCGGGACAGGGGAGGTTCACCCCTCCACTTT,CASSPRRDRGGSPLHF
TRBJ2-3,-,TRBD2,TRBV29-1,TGCACGTATATAGCGGGGGGGCCGATAGATACGCAGTATTTT,CTYIAGGPIDTQYF
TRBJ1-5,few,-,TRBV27,TGTGCCAGCAGTTCCCAGGGTCATAGCAATCAGCCCCAGCATTTT,CASSSQGHSNQPQHF
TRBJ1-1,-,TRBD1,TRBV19,TGTGCCAGTAGGACAGGGGGCGCGAACACTGAAGCTTTCTTT,CASRTGGANTEAFF
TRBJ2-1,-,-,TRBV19,TGTGCCAGTAGTATAATAGCGGATGAGCAGTTCTTC,CASSIIADEQFF
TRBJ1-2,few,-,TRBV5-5,TGTGCCAGCAGCTTGGTGTACACAGCTTTAGCTAACTATGGCTACACCTTC,CASSLVYTALANYGYTF
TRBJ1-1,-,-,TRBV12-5,TGTGCTAGTGCTCTAGAGGAGGGTACTGAAGCTTTCTTT,CASALEEGTEAFF
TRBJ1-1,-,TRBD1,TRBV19,TGTGCCAGTAGTATGGGACAGGGAATTGAAGCTTTCTTT,CASSMGQGIEAFF
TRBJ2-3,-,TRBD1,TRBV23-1,TGCGCCAGCAGTCAAGAGGCGGGGACAGGGGAAGAATTAGATACGCAGTATTTT,CASSQEAGTGEELDTQYF